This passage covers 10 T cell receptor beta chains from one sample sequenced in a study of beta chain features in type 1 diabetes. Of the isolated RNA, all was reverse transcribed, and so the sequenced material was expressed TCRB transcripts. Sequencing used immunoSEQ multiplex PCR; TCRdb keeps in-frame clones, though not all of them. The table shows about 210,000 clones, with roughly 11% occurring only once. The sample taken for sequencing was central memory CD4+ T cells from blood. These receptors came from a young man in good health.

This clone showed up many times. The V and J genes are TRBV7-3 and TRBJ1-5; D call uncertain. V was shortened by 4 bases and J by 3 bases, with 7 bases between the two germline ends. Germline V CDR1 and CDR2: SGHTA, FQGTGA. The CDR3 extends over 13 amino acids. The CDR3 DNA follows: TGTGCCAGCAGCTCCGGACCCAATCAGCCCCAGCATTTT. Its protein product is CASSSGPNQPQHF.

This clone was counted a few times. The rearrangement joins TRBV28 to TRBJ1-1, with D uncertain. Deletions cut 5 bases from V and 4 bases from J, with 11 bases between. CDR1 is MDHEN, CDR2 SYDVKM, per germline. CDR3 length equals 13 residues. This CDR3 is CASSPGRSTEAFF. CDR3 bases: TGTGCCAGCAGTCCCGGCCGGAGCACTGAAGCTTTCTTT.

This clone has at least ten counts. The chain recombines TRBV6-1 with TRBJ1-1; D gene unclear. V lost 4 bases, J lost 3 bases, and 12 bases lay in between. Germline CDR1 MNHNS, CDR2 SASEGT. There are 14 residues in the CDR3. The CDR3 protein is CASSVFSVDTEAFF. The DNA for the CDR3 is TGTGCCAGCAGTGTCTTCAGTGTGGACACTGAAGCTTTCTTT.

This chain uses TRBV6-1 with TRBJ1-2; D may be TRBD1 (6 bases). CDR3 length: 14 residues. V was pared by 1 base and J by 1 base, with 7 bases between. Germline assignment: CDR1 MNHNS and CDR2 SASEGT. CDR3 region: CASSEGTDNYGYTF. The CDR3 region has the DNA TGTGCCAGCAGTGAAGGGACAGATAACTATGGCTACACCTTC.

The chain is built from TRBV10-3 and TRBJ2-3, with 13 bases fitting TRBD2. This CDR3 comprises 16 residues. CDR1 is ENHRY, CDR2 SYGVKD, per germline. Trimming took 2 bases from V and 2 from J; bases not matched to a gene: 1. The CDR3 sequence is CAISEGTSGDTDTQYF. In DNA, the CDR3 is TGTGCCATCAGTGAGGGGACTAGCGGGGACACAGATACGCAGTATTTT.

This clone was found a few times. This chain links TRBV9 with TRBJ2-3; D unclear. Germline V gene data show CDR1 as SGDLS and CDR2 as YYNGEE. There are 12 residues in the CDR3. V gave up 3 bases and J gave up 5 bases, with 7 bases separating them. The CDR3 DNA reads TGTGCCAGCAGCGAGCGTATAGATACGCAGTATTTT. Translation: CASSERIDTQYF. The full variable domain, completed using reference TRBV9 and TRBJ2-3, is DSGVTQTPKHLITATGQRVTLRCSPRSGDLSVYWYQQSLDQGLQFLIQYYNGEERAKGNILERFSAQQFPDLHSELNLSSLELGDSALYFCASSERIDTQYFGPGTRLTVL.

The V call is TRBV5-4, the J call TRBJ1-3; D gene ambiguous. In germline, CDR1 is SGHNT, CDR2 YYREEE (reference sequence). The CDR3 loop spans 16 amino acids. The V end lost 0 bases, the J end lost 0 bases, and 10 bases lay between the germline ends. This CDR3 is CASSLEGTRSGNTIYF. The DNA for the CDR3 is TGTGCCAGCAGCTTGGAGGGCACACGCTCTGGAAACACCATATATTTT.

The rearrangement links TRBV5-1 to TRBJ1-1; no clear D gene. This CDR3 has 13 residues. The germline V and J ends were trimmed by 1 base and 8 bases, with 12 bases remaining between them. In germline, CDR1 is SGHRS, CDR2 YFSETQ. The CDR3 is CASSLYGSGEAFF. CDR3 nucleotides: TGCGCCAGCAGCTTGTACGGGTCTGGAGAAGCTTTCTTT.

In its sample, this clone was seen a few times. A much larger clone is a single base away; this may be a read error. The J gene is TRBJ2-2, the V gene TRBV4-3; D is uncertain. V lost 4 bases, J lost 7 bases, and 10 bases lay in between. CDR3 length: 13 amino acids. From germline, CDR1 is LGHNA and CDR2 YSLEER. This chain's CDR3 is CASSLFLGGELFF. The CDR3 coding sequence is TGCGCCAGCAGCCTTTTCCTCGGCGGGGAGCTGTTTTTT.

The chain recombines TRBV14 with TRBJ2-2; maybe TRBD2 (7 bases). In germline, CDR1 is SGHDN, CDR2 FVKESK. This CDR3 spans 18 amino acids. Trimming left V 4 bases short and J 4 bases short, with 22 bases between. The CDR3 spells CASSPRGGVGAATGELFF. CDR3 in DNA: TGTGCCAGCAGCCCGCGAGGGGGGGTCGGAGCGGCCACCGGGGAGCTGTTTTTT.